This TCR beta chain is from a study of CD8+CD57+ T cells in acquired aplastic anemia (dated by TCRdb to 2017 to 2018). General notes on the study: Extracted DNA from sorted CD4+ and CD8+ cells averaged approximately 3 ug, ranging from roughly 0.17 to 30 ug. Healthy donor samples averaged roughly 9.9 million reads for CD4+ and fewer than 12 million for CD8+ cells.

In the study, sorted CD4+ and CD8+ blood T cells from patients with severe aplastic anemia and from healthy subjects underwent deep sequencing of TCR repertoires. Ficoll-Paque density gradient centrifugation was used to isolate peripheral blood mononuclear cells. CD4+ and CD8+ T cells were sorted by FACS or magnetic beads before DNA extraction. Here is what the overall study found, with its caveats: Roughly 30 CD8+ CDR3 sequences were found to be shared between patients and controls, but these sequences appeared to be highly expressed in patients and within the immunodominant clones of the patients. Between patients and healthy controls, no significant difference in CD8+ Simpson's diversity was found (P=0.060).

Genomic DNA served as template for TCR beta VDJ combination and CDR3 sequence profiling. An Illumina HiSeq 2000 was used for TCR repertoire sequencing. From the authors' description of their analysis: TRBV/TRBJ rearrangement plots, CDR3 size and DJ length profiles, and Simpson's diversity index were used to evaluate the repertoires. The most abundant DNA sequence in the deep sequencing data was defined as the immunodominant clone. CDR3 amino acid sequences were checked for sharing across subjects and were also compared against the VDJdb database and published repertoires. TCRdb itself trimmed the public reads at Q25 with fastp, ran MiXCR and retained productive beta chains. Each CDR3 protein appears once, grouped with its most common genes and DNA. The V and J calls were determined by TCRdb, not by the authors. The sample table holds 200,000 to 250,000 distinct CDR3 sequences, of which 30% to 40% were seen once. The top ten clonotypes cover around 1.1% of the sample.

V loses 1 base of germline sequence and J loses 5 bases, and the interval between the two ends is 8 bases. The CDR3 holds 13 amino acids from the cysteine to the phenylalanine. Just the 39-base CDR3 DNA is kept, in frame starting at base 1. Via the germline V gene (reference sequence), CDR1 is SEHNR and CDR2 FQNEAQ. Many counts were recorded for this clonotype. The clone's antigen remains unknown. Nothing much larger sits one base from this clone, and base qualities are not available. Sequencing was carried out using sorted CD4+, CD8+, or CD8+CD57+ T cells (not recorded which) from PBMCs. This sequence was found in a human donor in good health, serving as a control. This chain joins TRBV7-9 to TRBJ1-1; possibly the D gene is TRBD1, per 5 matching bases. The nucleotides are TGTGCCAGCAGCTTAGGCGGGGGGACTGAAGCTTTCTTT. It codes for CASSLGGGTEAFF. This CDR3, with the reference TRBV7-9 and TRBJ1-1 proteins standing in past its ends, gives the full variable domain DTGVSQNPRHKITKRGQNVTFRCDPISEHNRLYWYRQTLGQGPEFLTYFQNEAQLEKSRLLSDRFSAERPKGSFSTLEIQRTEQGDSAMYLCASSLGGGTEAFFGQGTRLTVV.